This passage covers 13 T cell receptor beta chains from one sample sequenced in a study of shared clonotypes between healthy human individuals. Generated by immunoSEQ multiplex PCR, the TCRdb table keeps only in-frame clones and is missing some. The data contain some 2.3 million clones, approximately 95% of them singletons. The source material was naive CD4+ T cells from PBMCs. The sample's subset: CD45RA+ positively selected. These receptors were obtained from a man younger than 30 in good health. Some clones in this sample may be carry-over from other donors' samples.

Regarding this clone: A junction boundary mismatches the germline segment, possibly from a read error. This chain joins TRBV7-9 and TRBJ2-7, with D possibly being TRBD1 (6 bases). CDR3 length equals 11 residues. From germline, CDR1 is SEHNR and CDR2 FQNEAQ (reference sequence). The CDR3 region has the DNA TGTGCCAGCAGCGAATGGCAGGGGCTAACTTTC. This translates into CASSEWQGLTF.

V gene TRBV5-1 combines with J gene TRBJ1-6, with a weak D call TRBD1 (5 bases). Looked up from germline, CDR1 is SGHRS and CDR2 is YFSETQ. The CDR3 has 15 residues. Trimming took 5 bases from V and 8 from J, leaving 17 bases between them. CDR3 region: CASRRSGTDHSPLHF. The CDR3 region has the DNA TGCGCCAGCAGGCGATCCGGGACCGATCATTCACCCCTCCACTTT.

V usage is TRBV5-4 and J usage is TRBJ2-2; tentative D call: TRBD2 (6 bases). V lost 7 bases to trimming and J lost 0 bases, with 13 bases between them. Germline CDR1 SGHNT, CDR2 YYREEE (reference sequence). The CDR3 spans 15 residues. DNA of the CDR3: TGTGCCAGCGGCCCGGACTATTCGAACACCGGGGAGCTGTTTTTT. Its translation is CASGPDYSNTGELFF.

This chain uses TRBV13 with TRBJ2-1; TRBD2 matches at 11 bases. Germline CDR1 reads PRHDT; CDR2 reads FYEKMQ (reference sequence). The CDR3 runs 14 residues. J lost 5 bases, V lost 5 bases, and 2 bases had no gene match. CDR3: CASSPGLADNEQFF. CDR3 in DNA: TGTGCCAGCAGCCCGGGACTAGCGGACAATGAGCAGTTCTTC.

This clone occurred once. This sequence joins TRBV11-2 and TRBJ2-7; 7 bases line up with TRBD1. The CDR3 consists of 12 residues. The germline V gene has CDR1 SGHAT and CDR2 FQNNGV. V was pared by 5 bases and J by 13 bases, with 11 bases of the junction left unmatched. The CDR3 DNA sequence: TGTGCCAGCAGCAATCGTTGGACAGGCGAATACTTC. Translated: CASSNRWTGEYF.

The V and J genes are TRBV5-1 and TRBJ2-7, with D possibly matching TRBD2 (6 bases). V lost 4 bases to trimming and J lost 0 bases, with 14 bases between them. The CDR3 is 15 amino acids. Germline assignment: CDR1 SGHRS and CDR2 YFSETQ. The CDR3 DNA sequence: TGCGCCAGCAGCCCGGGACTTACTAGCTCCTACGAGCAGTACTTC. Protein: CASSPGLTSSYEQYF.

The chain has TRBV10-2 and TRBJ2-7; D is perhaps TRBD1 (5 bases). The CDR3 totals 13 residues. Germline CDR1 and CDR2: WSHSY and SAAADI. V was pared by 6 bases and J by 7 bases, with 16 bases between. DNA for the CDR3: TGCGCCAGCAGAGGGGCGGTTCCTCTGGAGCAGTACTTC. Translated: CASRGAVPLEQYF.

The rearrangement uses TRBV28 and TRBJ1-6; maybe TRBD1 (6 bases). V was trimmed by 6 bases and J by 0 bases, leaving 9 bases between them. CDR3 size: 15 residues. Per the germline V gene, CDR1 is MDHEN and CDR2 is SYDVKM. CDR3 region: CASRQGSSYNSPLHF. For the CDR3, the DNA is TGTGCCAGCAGACAGGGTAGCTCCTATAATTCACCCCTCCACTTT. Full variable domain (remainder filled in from reference TRBV28 and TRBJ1-6): DVKVTQSSRYLVKRTGEKVFLECVQDMDHENMFWYRQDPGLGLRLIYFSYDVKMKEKGDIPEGYSVSREKKERFSLILESASTNQTSMYLCASRQGSSYNSPLHFGNGTRLTVT.

The CDR3 sequence is CASSPNGTSGPHYEQYF. In DNA, the CDR3 is TGTGCCAGCAGCCCAAACGGGACTAGCGGGCCTCACTACGAGCAGTACTTC. This sequence joins TRBV7-9 and TRBJ2-7; 12 bases agree with TRBD2. CDR1 and CDR2 (germline): SEHNR, FQNEAQ (reference sequence). The trim removed 5 bases at V and 3 bases at J, leaving 11 bases unmatched. The CDR3 contains 17 residues.

The chain combines TRBV28 with TRBJ2-7, with 8 nucleotides matching TRBD1. V dropped 6 bases and J dropped 7; count of bases not matched to a gene: 5. The CDR3 covers 12 residues. The germline CDR1 and CDR2 sequences are MDHEN and SYDVKM. As DNA, the CDR3 is TGTGCCAGCAGGGGGACAGGTGGAGAGCAGTACTTC. It translates to CASRGTGGEQYF.

The CDR3 DNA sequence: TGTGCCAGCAGCCCGTTAGCCTCCTACGAGCAGTACTTC. Translating it yields CASSPLASYEQYF. V usage is TRBV7-9 and J usage is TRBJ2-7; D uncertain. Germline CDR1 and CDR2: SEHNR and FQNEAQ (reference sequence). V shed 5 bases and J shed 0 bases, with 8 bases lying between them. The CDR3 covers 13 residues.

This chain connects TRBV6-1 to TRBJ1-2, with D uncertain. The V gene's germline CDR1 is MNHNS and CDR2 SASEGT. The CDR3 extends over 12 amino acids. The germline V and J ends were trimmed by 5 bases and 8 bases, with 12 bases remaining between them. The CDR3 spells CASSPSRGGYTF. The CDR3 nucleotides read TGTGCCAGCAGTCCAAGCCGCGGCGGCTACACCTTC.

This chain joins TRBV27 and TRBJ1-2, with D possibly matching TRBD1 (6 bases). The CDR3 is made up of 17 amino acids. Between the trimmed V and J ends, which lost 2 bases and 4 bases, there was a span of 20 bases. Germline V gene sequence: CDR1 MNHEY, CDR2 SMNVEV (reference sequence). The CDR3 loop is CASSLIIPGRDTYGYTF. The CDR3 DNA sequence: TGTGCCAGCAGTTTAATTATACCGGGCCGGGACACCTATGGCTACACCTTC.